This T cell receptor (beta chain) was sequenced in a study of blood T cell dynamics during melanoma immunotherapy (dated by TCRdb to between 2020 and 2021). At the level of the whole study: Patients with metastatic melanoma were treated with first-line pembrolizumab or nivolumab plus ipilimumab as standard of care in the United Kingdom. Peripheral T cell receptor repertoires of metastatic melanoma patients were profiled before and after one cycle of checkpoint inhibitor therapy to find early correlates of response. The training cohort was made up of consecutive patients, while a further independent group of patients from the same centre was pooled to form an external validation set.

As for this clone: Its antigen has not been determined. No much larger clone is present one base from it, and per-base qualities are unavailable.

Overall results and qualifications from the work: The relatively small sample size was acknowledged as a potential limitation on generalization of the results. Patients who later achieved disease control showed a bifurcated PBMC repertoire reorganization at W3, with increased clonality or increased diversity, unlike progressors. Whether the T cell clones driving repertoire changes were melanoma-specific or reflected general immune activation could not be determined in the study.

According to the study, the label for this sample's time point signals: pre-treatment baseline. Blood samples were taken before treatment (T0) and at week 3 (W3), following the first cycle of checkpoint blockade. Except for two patients with rapid clinical progression, response was assessed 12 weeks after the first infusion by RECIST 1.1; disease control meant complete response, partial response or stable disease. Any patient who had received prior systemic cancer treatment, was on concomitant immunosuppressant therapy or had synchronous other active malignancies was excluded. TCR beta was sequenced in both bulk PBMC and plasma cell-free DNA in order to track circulating cells as well as T cell turnover. Lymphoprep and SepMate tubes were used to isolate PBMC from blood, and red cell lysis was then performed. QIAamp DNA Blood Mini kits were used to extract DNA from both PBMC and sorted T cell subsets.

Every bulk PBMC sample was loaded with the same fixed amount of roughly 330 ng of DNA. Following the manufacturer instructions, the immunoSEQ TCRb Assay kit was used to amplify TCR beta CDR3 sequences from genomic DNA. The KAPA Library Quantification Kit for Illumina platforms was used to quantify pooled libraries by qPCR. Pooled libraries were sequenced on an Illumina NextSeq 500, clustered at roughly 0.6-1.2 pM. In the source study's methods: TCR data were analyzed with immunoSEQ ANALYZER and the R LymphoSeq package. A rearrangement efficiency score was calculated as productive divided by the sum of productive and non-productive CDR3 sequences. Within each patient, timepoints were compared pairwise for clonality, measured with the Gini coefficient, and for diversity, measured with the Renyi index at alpha=1. Clonal relatedness, based on an edit distance of 3, and repertoire similarity, based on the Bhattacharyya coefficient, were both computed in LymphoSeq. Linear discriminant analysis on week-3 changes in clonality and diversity was built with the R MASS and caret packages to classify response. Imported from immuneACCESS, the table was reduced by TCRdb to in-frame sequences with V and J called. These copies leave out some clones; in studies compared against another copy, an unresolved V gene accounts for under half, and the cause of the remainder is not known. V and J calls and clone size follow that table, whereas D and trimming were derived from the DNA. This sample has approximately 23,000 clones in its table, and roughly nine tenths of those were observed once. 0.95% to 1.5% of the sample is held by the ten biggest clonotypes.

CDR1 SGHRS and CDR2 YFSETQ were looked up in the germline V gene. The CDR3 has 14 amino acids, counting the end cysteine and phenylalanine. Of all the DNA, just the CDR3 is kept, 42 bases in frame from base 1. Germline trimming amounts to 2 bases on V and 5 bases on J, with 5 as the count of junction bases outside the gene matches. Sequences were derived from blood, sampled from a patient treated with checkpoint blockade. The source of this sequence is a human donor with melanoma. The chain employs TRBV5-1 and TRBJ2-3, and TRBD2 aligns with 7 junction nucleotides. The DNA sequence is TGCGCCAGCAGCTTTGAGCGGGGTAGAGATACGCAGTATTTT. This codes for CASSFERGRDTQYF.